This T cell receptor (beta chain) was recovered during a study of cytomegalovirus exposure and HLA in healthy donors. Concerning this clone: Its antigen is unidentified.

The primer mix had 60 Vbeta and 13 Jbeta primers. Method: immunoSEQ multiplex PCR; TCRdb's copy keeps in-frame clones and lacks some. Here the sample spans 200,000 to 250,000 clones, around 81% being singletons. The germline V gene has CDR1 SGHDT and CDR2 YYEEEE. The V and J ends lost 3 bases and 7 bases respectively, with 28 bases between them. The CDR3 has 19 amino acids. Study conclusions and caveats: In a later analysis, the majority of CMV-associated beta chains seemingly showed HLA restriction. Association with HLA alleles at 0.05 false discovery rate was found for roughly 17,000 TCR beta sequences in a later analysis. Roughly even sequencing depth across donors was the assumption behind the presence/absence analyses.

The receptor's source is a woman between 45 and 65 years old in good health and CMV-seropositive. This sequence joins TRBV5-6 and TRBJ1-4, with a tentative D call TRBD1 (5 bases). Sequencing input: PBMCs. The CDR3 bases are TGTGCCAGCAGCTACCGACTTTGGGGCGGCGCCGGGAGCATTGAAAAACTGTTTTTT. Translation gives CASSYRLWGGAGSIEKLFF.